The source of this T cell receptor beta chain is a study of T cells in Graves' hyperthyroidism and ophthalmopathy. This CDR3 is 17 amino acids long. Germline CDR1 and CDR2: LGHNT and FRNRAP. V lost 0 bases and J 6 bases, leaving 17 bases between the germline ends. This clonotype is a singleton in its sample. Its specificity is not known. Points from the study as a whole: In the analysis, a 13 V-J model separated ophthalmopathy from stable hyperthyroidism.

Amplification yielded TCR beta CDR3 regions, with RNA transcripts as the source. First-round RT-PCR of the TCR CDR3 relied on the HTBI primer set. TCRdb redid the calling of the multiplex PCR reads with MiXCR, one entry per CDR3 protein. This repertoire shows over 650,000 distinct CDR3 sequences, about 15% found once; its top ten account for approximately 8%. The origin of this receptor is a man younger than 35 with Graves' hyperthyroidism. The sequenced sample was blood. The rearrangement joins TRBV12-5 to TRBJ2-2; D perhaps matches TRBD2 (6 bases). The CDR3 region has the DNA TGTGCTAGTGGTTTGGTAAAGACGGGAGAGGGAGCCGGGGAGCTGTTTTTT. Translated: CASGLVKTGEGAGELFF.